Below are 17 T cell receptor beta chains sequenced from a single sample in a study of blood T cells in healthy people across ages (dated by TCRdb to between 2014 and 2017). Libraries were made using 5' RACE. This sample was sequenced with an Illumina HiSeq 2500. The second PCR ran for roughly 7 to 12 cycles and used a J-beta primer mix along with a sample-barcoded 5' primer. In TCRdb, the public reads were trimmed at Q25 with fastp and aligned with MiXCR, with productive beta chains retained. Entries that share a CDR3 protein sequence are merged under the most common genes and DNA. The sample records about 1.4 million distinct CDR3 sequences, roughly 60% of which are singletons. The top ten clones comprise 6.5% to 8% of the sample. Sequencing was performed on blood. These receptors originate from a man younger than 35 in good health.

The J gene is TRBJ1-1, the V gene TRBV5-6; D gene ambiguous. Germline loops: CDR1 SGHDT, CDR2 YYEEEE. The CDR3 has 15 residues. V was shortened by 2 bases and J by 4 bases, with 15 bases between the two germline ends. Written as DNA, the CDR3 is TGTGCCAGCAGCTTTCTCCAGGAGTGGGGCACTGAAGCTTTCTTT. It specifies CASSFLQEWGTEAFF.

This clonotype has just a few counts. The CDR3 region is CASSPAGQAKYNEQFF. The DNA for the CDR3 is TGTGCCAGCAGCCCGGCGGGACAGGCGAAATACAATGAGCAGTTCTTC. The chain uses TRBV4-2 and TRBJ2-1; TRBD1 matches at 8 bases. CDR1 is LGHNA, CDR2 YNFKEQ, per germline. V gave up 4 bases and J gave up 4 bases; unmatched junction bases: 9. This CDR3 is 16 amino acids long.

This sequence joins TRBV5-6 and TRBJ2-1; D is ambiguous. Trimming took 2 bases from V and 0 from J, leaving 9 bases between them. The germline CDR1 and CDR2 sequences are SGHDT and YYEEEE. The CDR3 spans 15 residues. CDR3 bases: TGTGCCAGCAGCTTCGGACGGCGCTCCTACAATGAGCAGTTCTTC. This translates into CASSFGRRSYNEQFF.

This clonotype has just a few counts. The CDR3, as DNA: TGCGCCAGCAGCTTGAATCCCCAGAACACTGAAGCTTTCTTT. This codes for CASSLNPQNTEAFF. The chain has TRBV5-1 and TRBJ1-1; no firm D call. The CDR3 extends over 14 amino acids. V was clipped by 1 base and J by 1 base, with 8 bases between them. The germline V gene has CDR1 SGHRS and CDR2 YFSETQ.

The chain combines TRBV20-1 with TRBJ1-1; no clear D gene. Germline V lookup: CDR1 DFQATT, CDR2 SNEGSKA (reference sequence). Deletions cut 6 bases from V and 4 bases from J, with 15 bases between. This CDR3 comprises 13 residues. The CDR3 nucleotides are TGCAGTGCCAAGAGGTTGTTCGGCACTGAAGCTTTCTTT. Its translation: CSAKRLFGTEAFF.

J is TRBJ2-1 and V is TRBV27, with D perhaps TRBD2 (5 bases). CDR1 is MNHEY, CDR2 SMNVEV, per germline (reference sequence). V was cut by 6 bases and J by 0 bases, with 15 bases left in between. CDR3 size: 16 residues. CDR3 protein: CASRRIGLLSYNEQFF. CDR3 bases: TGTGCCAGCAGGCGGATTGGACTCCTCTCCTACAATGAGCAGTTCTTC.

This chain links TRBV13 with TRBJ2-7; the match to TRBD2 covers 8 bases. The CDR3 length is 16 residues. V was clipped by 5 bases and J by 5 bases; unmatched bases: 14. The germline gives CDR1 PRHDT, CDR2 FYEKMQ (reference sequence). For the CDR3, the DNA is TGTGCCAGCAGCCTGTCGGGGAGCGGGGGCTTCGACGAGCAGTACTTC. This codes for CASSLSGSGGFDEQYF.

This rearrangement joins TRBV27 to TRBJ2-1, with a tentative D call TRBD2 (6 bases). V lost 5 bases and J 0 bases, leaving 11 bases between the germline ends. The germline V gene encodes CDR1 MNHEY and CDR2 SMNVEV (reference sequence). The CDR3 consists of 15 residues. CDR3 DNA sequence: TGTGCCAGCAGTGGTGCGGGGAGCTCCTACAATGAGCAGTTCTTC. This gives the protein CASSGAGSSYNEQFF.

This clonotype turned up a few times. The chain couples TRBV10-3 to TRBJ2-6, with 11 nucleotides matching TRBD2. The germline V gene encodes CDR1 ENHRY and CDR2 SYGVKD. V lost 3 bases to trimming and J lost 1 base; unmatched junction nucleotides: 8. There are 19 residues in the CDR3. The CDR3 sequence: CAISDPASGGTSGANVLTF. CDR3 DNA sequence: TGTGCCATCAGTGATCCGGCTAGCGGGGGGACATCTGGGGCCAACGTCCTGACTTTC.

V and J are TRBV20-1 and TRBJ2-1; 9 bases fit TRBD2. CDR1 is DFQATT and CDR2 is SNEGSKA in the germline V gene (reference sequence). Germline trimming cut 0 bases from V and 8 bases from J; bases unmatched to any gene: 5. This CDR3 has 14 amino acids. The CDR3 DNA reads TGCAGTGCTAGAGATAGCGGGGGTGGGGATGAGCAGTTCTTC. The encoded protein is CSARDSGGGDEQFF.

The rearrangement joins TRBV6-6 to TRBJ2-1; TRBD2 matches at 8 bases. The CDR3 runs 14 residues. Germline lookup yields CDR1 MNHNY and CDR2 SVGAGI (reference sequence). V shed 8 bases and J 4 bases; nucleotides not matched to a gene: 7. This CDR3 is CASRFAGGYNEQFF. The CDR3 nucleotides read TGTGCCAGCCGTTTCGCGGGAGGTTACAATGAGCAGTTCTTC.

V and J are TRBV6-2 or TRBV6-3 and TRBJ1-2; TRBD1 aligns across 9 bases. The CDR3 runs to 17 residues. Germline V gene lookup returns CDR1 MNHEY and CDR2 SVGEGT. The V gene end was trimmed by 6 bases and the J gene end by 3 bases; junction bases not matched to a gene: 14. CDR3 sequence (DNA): TGTGCCAGCAGCATTAATCGGGACAGGGCCTTTGACTATGGCTACACCTTC. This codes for CASSINRDRAFDYGYTF.

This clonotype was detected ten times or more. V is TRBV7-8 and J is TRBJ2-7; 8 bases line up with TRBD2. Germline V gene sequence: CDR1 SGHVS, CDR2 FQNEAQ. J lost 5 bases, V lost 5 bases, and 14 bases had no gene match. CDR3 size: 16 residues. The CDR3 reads CASSPRASAGVDEQYF. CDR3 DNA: TGTGCCAGCAGCCCTAGGGCCTCAGCGGGGGTCGACGAGCAGTACTTC.

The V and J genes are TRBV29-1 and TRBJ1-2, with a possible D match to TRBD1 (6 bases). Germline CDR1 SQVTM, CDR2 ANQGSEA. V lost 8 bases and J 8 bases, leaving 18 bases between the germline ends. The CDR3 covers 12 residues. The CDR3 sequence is CSPGKVGGGYTF. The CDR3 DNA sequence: TGCAGCCCGGGAAAGGTTGGGGGCGGCTACACCTTC.

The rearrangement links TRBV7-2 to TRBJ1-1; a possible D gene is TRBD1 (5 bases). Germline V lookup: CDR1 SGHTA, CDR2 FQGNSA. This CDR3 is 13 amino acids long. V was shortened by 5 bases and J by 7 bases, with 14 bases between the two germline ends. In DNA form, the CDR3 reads TGTGCCAGCAGCCAGGGTTTGGAGATTGAAGCTTTCTTT. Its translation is CASSQGLEIEAFF.

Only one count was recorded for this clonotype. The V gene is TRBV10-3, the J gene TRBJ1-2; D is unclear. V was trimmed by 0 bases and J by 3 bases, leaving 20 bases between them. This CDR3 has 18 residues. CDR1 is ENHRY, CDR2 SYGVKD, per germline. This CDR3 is CAISESRPARVEDYGYTF. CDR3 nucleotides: TGTGCCATCAGTGAGTCTCGCCCGGCGAGGGTAGAAGACTATGGCTACACCTTC.

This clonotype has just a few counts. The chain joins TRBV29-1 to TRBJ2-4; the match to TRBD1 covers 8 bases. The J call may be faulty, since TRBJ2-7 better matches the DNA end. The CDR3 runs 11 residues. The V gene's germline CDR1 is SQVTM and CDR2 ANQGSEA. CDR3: CSVVTGGEQYF. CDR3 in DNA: TGCAGCGTTGTAACAGGGGGCGAGCAGTACTTC.